The source of this TCR beta chain is a study of T cell clonotyping in hematopoietic cell transplantation. Using immunoSEQ multiplex PCR, the repertoire was profiled, and TCRdb retains in-frame clones only, with some absent. The sample lists tens of thousands of clones; almost 97% were seen once. In germline, CDR1 is GTSNPN, CDR2 SVGIG (reference sequence). V dropped 4 bases and J dropped 5 bases, with 11 bases sitting between them. This CDR3 has 13 amino acids. The time point was: recipient sample about 28 days before transplant, after cytoreduction. The gene calls are TRBV30 and TRBJ2-2; D gene ambiguous. The input for sequencing was peripheral blood mononuclear cells, taken before stem cell transplant. The origin of this receptor is a woman aged 45-60 years with acute myeloid leukemia. Some clones in this sample may be carry-over from other donors' samples. For the CDR3, the DNA is TGTGCCTGGACCACCCGAGGTACCGGGGAGCTGTTTTTT. Translation: CAWTTRGTGELFF.